Following are 19 T cell receptor beta chains from one sample sequenced in a study of CXCR3-negative and CXCR3-positive naive CD8 T cells. Libraries were UMI-labeled 5' RACE TRB cDNA. TCRdb re-called the 5' RACE reads and shows each CDR3 protein once, DNA omitted. The sample is made up of tens of thousands of distinct CDR3 sequences, and the top ten hold around 0.4% of it. The sequenced material came from naive CXCR3- CD8+ T cells from blood. The sample's subset: CD45RO-CCR7+CD27+CD95- naive CD8+ T cells lacking CXCR3 (TNR3-). The receptors come from a human donor in good health. Some clones in this sample may be carry-over from other donors' samples.

The rearrangement joins TRBV20-1 to TRBJ1-5; no DNA is available, so the TRBD1 call from TCRdb remains unchecked. The CDR3 covers 15 residues. Germline CDR1 and CDR2: DFQATT and SNEGSKA (reference sequence). CDR3 amino acids: CSARKRGQGTQPQHF.

The J gene is TRBJ2-7, the V gene TRBV28; TCRdb gives TRBD1 as the D gene, but with no DNA this cannot be confirmed. The CDR3 contains 15 residues. From germline, CDR1 is MDHEN and CDR2 SYDVKM. The CDR3 loop is CASSVGTGFVHEQYF.

This chain connects TRBV21-1 to TRBJ1-3. TRBV21-1 is deemed a pseudogene. CDR3 size: 13 residues. CDR3 in amino acids: CASTGDGGNTIYF.

The chain is built from TRBV7-2 and TRBJ2-7; TCRdb gives TRBD1 as the D gene, but with no DNA this cannot be confirmed. The V gene's germline CDR1 is SGHTA and CDR2 FQGNSA. The CDR3 sequence is 15 residues long. The CDR3 reads CASSPDRSSSYEQYF.

The chain employs TRBV6-2 or TRBV6-3 and TRBJ2-1. Germline assignment: CDR1 MNHEY and CDR2 SVGEGT. The CDR3 length is 13 residues. CDR3 sequence reads: CASSYLDYNEQFF.

This clonotype is identified as medium-sized from frequency. The rearrangement links TRBV6-1 to TRBJ2-7. The germline gives CDR1 MNHNS, CDR2 SASEGT. The CDR3 contains 13 residues. The CDR3 reads CASSVWHAYEQYF.

The V call is TRBV18, the J call TRBJ1-6; TCRdb lists TRBD1, though no DNA is available to test this call. Germline V lookup: CDR1 KGHSH, CDR2 LQKENI. The CDR3 contains 17 residues. Here the CDR3 reads CASSSTPGTGSGSPLHF.

The chain couples TRBV29-1 to TRBJ1-2; TCRdb selects TRBD1, and the lack of DNA leaves this call unchecked. Per germline, CDR1 SQVTM and CDR2 ANQGSEA. This CDR3 contains 11 residues. CDR3: CSVGTGYGYTF.

The chain is built from TRBV30 and TRBJ2-1; TCRdb names TRBD2, which stays unverified in the absence of DNA. The germline CDR1 and CDR2 sequences are GTSNPN and SVGIG (reference sequence). The CDR3 covers 12 residues. The CDR3 sequence: CACYRENNEQFF.

The chain recombines TRBV2 with TRBJ2-1; TCRdb's D call of TRBD1 is untestable without DNA. Germline CDR1 and CDR2: SNHLY and FYNNEI. The CDR3 totals 14 residues. CDR3 amino acids: CASNRDTSYNEQFF.

The chain links TRBV10-3 to TRBJ1-2; the TCRdb D gene call, TRBD1, has no DNA to confirm it. The CDR3 contains 14 residues. The V gene's germline CDR1 is ENHRY and CDR2 SYGVKD. CDR3 residues: CAISEPKTGNGYTF.

CDR3 protein: CASSSGTSGVKDTQYF. The chain employs TRBV7-6 and TRBJ2-3; TCRdb proposes TRBD2, but this gene call is untestable without DNA. Germline-derived CDR1 and CDR2 are SGHVS and FNYEAQ. The CDR3 consists of 16 residues.

The chain combines TRBV13 with TRBJ2-6; TCRdb designates TRBD1, a call that cannot be tested without DNA. Germline CDR1 and CDR2: PRHDT and FYEKMQ (reference sequence). This CDR3 spans 19 amino acids. This chain's CDR3 is CASSSETGTGGSGANVLTF.

The chain carries TRBV20-1 and TRBJ2-7; TCRdb lists TRBD2, though no DNA is available to test this call. Germline V gives CDR1 DFQATT, CDR2 SNEGSKA (reference sequence). The CDR3 runs to 16 residues. CDR3 sequence reads: CSALRASGGAVYEQYF.

The chain combines TRBV5-1 with TRBJ2-7; the D gene TCRdb calls, TRBD1, cannot be checked with no DNA. The CDR3 contains 18 residues. CDR1 and CDR2 (germline): SGHRS, YFSETQ. The CDR3 sequence is CASSHSGTGPGNSYEQYF.

The chain recombines TRBV20-1 with TRBJ2-7; TCRdb's D call, TRBD1, is unchecked because there is no DNA. Germline values: CDR1 DFQATT, CDR2 SNEGSKA (reference sequence). This CDR3 region has 14 residues. CDR3 sequence reads: CSARGTWSSYEQYF.

The CDR3 loop reads CASISSLANTGELFF. The chain uses TRBV27 and TRBJ2-2. The CDR3 is made up of 15 amino acids. Germline V gene lookup returns CDR1 MNHEY and CDR2 SMNVEV (reference sequence).

This sequence joins TRBV19 and TRBJ2-7; as DNA is missing, the TRBD1 call by TCRdb cannot be tested. Germline CDR1 is LNHDA and CDR2 is SQIVND (reference sequence). The CDR3 length is 15 residues. CDR3 sequence: CASSLGTGYSYEQYF.

The chain employs TRBV27 and TRBJ2-7; lacking DNA, the TRBD1 call made by TCRdb goes unchecked. The CDR3 is 16 amino acids. CDR1 is MNHEY, CDR2 SMNVEV, per germline (reference sequence). CDR3 sequence: CASSTSFRDSSSEQYF.